The 25 T cell receptor beta chains in this list originate from one sample, sequenced in a study of metastatic and nonmetastatic thyroid tumors (dated by TCRdb to 2020 to 2022). None of the patients had been given any treatment before thyroid surgery. The library was built by means of PCR. The instrument was an Illumina HiSeq 4000. TCRdb itself trimmed the public reads at Q25 with fastp, ran MiXCR and retained productive beta chains. A total of just over 20,000 clones appear in this sample, over 9% of them only once. The ten largest clones take up roughly 6.2% of the sample. Sequenced: blood. Every receptor here comes from a male donor with papillary thyroid cancer or a benign thyroid nodule (not recorded which). Some clones in this sample may be carry-over from other donors' samples.

Judged by abundance, this clone is medium-sized. This chain joins TRBV6-1 and TRBJ2-7; D ambiguous. Germline lookup yields CDR1 MNHNS and CDR2 SASEGT. The V end lost 2 bases, the J end lost 3 bases, and 8 bases lay between the germline ends. CDR3 length equals 13 residues. CDR3: CASSEIVNYEQYF. The CDR3 DNA reads TGTGCCAGCAGTGAAATCGTCAACTACGAGCAGTACTTC.

This clone was picked up a small number of times. The rearrangement joins TRBV6-1 to TRBJ2-3; 8 nucleotides agree with TRBD2. V shed 6 bases, J shed 5 bases, and the junction held 7 bases outside the gene matches. The germline CDR1 and CDR2 sequences are MNHNS and SASEGT. The CDR3 is 14 amino acids. CDR3 amino acids: CASRTGGVEDTQYF. The CDR3 DNA reads TGTGCCAGCAGGACGGGAGGGGTGGAAGATACGCAGTATTTT.

Comment on this clone: A read error is possible here, since a much larger clone lies one base away. The CDR3 nucleotides read TGCGCCAGCAGCCAATCGGGAGGCACTCCGCAGTTCTTC. As protein: CASSQSGGTPQFF. The rearrangement uses TRBV4-1 and TRBJ2-1; 7 bases fit TRBD2. V trimming: 2 bases; J trimming: 12 bases; junction bases outside the gene matches: 7. CDR3 length: 13 amino acids. Germline CDR1 is MGHRA and CDR2 is YSYEKL.

The table lists this clone with many counts. DNA for the CDR3: TGTGCCAGCAGTGAGTTGCCAGGGATGGACACTGAAGCTTTCTTT. Its translation: CASSELPGMDTEAFF. The chain joins TRBV25-1 to TRBJ1-1; maybe TRBD1 (5 bases). Trimming took off 3 bases at V and 3 bases at J, with 14 bases between the two ends. Germline CDR1 reads MGHDK; CDR2 reads SYGVNS. The length of the CDR3 is 15 residues.

This clone was detected only a few times. The chain recombines TRBV7-9 with TRBJ2-5, with a weak D call TRBD2 (7 bases). This CDR3 spans 13 amino acids. Germline CDR1 reads SEHNR; CDR2 reads FQNEAQ (reference sequence). V was clipped by 7 bases and J by 5 bases, with 14 bases between them. CDR3 in amino acids: CASIRGAGETQYF. The CDR3 DNA reads as TGTGCCAGCATTCGGGGGGCGGGCGAGACCCAGTACTTC.

This clone was detected a few times. DNA of the CDR3: TGTGCCAGTGCCACCCGCGGGGCGCCTCACGAGCAGTACTTC. Its protein product is CASATRGAPHEQYF. The V call is TRBV28, the J call TRBJ2-7; maybe TRBD2 (6 bases). CDR3 size: 14 residues. Germline loops: CDR1 MDHEN, CDR2 SYDVKM. Between the trimmed V and J ends, which lost 9 bases and 5 bases, there was a span of 20 bases.

This clone was seen many times. The chain employs TRBV2 and TRBJ1-3, with 7 bases identical to TRBD1. This CDR3 is built from 15 residues. The V segment lost 3 bases and the J segment 2 bases; nucleotides outside the gene matches: 4. CDR1 is SNHLY and CDR2 is FYNNEI in the germline V gene. The CDR3 nucleotides read TGTGCCAGCAGTGACCCTGGACAGGCTGGAAACACCATATATTTT. This translates into CASSDPGQAGNTIYF.

At least ten counts were recorded for this clone. J is TRBJ2-2 and V is TRBV7-6, with 7 bases aligning to TRBD1. Germline lookup yields CDR1 SGHVS and CDR2 FNYEAQ. V was pared by 5 bases and J by 3 bases, with 6 bases of the junction left unmatched. This CDR3 spans 15 amino acids. CDR3 sequence reads: CASSLGTGDTGELFF. CDR3 in DNA: TGTGCCAGCAGCCTCGGTACAGGGGACACCGGGGAGCTGTTTTTT.

The chain joins TRBV12-3 or TRBV12-4 to TRBJ2-1; 8 bases agree with TRBD2. J lost 3 bases, V lost 3 bases, and 1 base had no gene match. The CDR3 contains 14 residues. CDR3 amino acids: CASSFGGDYNEQFF. The DNA for the CDR3 is TGTGCCAGCAGTTTCGGGGGGGACTACAATGAGCAGTTCTTC.

This chain uses TRBV24-1 with TRBJ2-1; 9 nucleotides line up with TRBD2. Germline V gene lookup returns CDR1 KGHDR and CDR2 SFDVKD. This CDR3 has 15 residues. After removal of 5 bases from V and 7 bases from J, the junction contained 8 bases not matched to a gene. CDR3 loop: CATSAAGGPRNEQFF. Written as DNA, the CDR3 is TGTGCCACCAGTGCGGCGGGAGGGCCAAGGAATGAGCAGTTCTTC.

This clone was seen many times. The chain has TRBV4-2 and TRBJ2-1; no clear D. The CDR3 length is 15 residues. The V gene's germline CDR1 is LGHNA and CDR2 YNFKEQ. The ends were cut back, 0 bases at V and 0 bases at J, with 6 bases in the middle. The CDR3 loop is CASSQEASSYNEQFF. In DNA form, the CDR3 reads TGTGCCAGCAGCCAAGAGGCTAGCTCCTACAATGAGCAGTTCTTC.

This rearrangement joins TRBV12-3 or TRBV12-4 to TRBJ2-3, with 11 bases that match TRBD2. The CDR3 is 14 amino acids. V gave up 7 bases and J gave up 6 bases; unmatched junction bases: 6. As DNA, the CDR3 is TGTGCCAGCACTAGGACTAGCGGGCACGATACGCAGTATTTT. Amino acids: CASTRTSGHDTQYF.

Ten or more counts support this clone. The CDR3 nucleotides read TGTGCCAGTAGTATAGTGGCAGGCTGTCTCTCTGGGGCCAACGTCCTGACTTTC. Its translation is CASSIVAGCLSGANVLTF. The J gene is TRBJ2-6, the V gene TRBV19; D ambiguous. CDR1 and CDR2 (germline): LNHDA, SQIVND (reference sequence). The CDR3 covers 18 residues. V gave up 1 base and J gave up 0 bases, with 13 bases separating them. The full variable domain, its missing parts supplied by reference TRBV19 and TRBJ2-6, is DGGITQSPKYLFRKEGQNVTLSCEQNLNHDAMYWYRQDPGQGLRLIYYSQIVNDFQKGDIAEGYSVSREKKESFPLTVTSAQKNPTAFYLCASSIVAGCLSGANVLTFGAGSRLTVL.

The chain recombines TRBV10-3 with TRBJ2-2, with D possibly being TRBD2 (6 bases). V was clipped by 6 bases and J by 1 base, with 9 bases between them. Germline lookup yields CDR1 ENHRY and CDR2 SYGVKD. There are 14 residues in the CDR3. The CDR3 here is CAIRRELNTGELFF. The DNA for the CDR3 is TGTGCCATCAGACGGGAGCTGAACACCGGGGAGCTGTTTTTT.

This clone was detected many times. The rearrangement links TRBV30 to TRBJ1-6; D is unresolved. V dropped 2 bases and J dropped 0 bases, with 14 bases sitting between them. CDR3 length: 17 amino acids. Germline V gives CDR1 GTSNPN, CDR2 SVGIG (reference sequence). In nucleotides, the CDR3 is TGTGCCTGGAGTACTAAAGGGCCCAGCTCCTATAATTCACCCCTCCACTTT. Translation gives CAWSTKGPSSYNSPLHF.

This clone is termed medium-sized. This sequence joins TRBV19 and TRBJ2-7, with a possible D match to TRBD2 (5 bases). V was pared by 1 base and J by 5 bases, with 9 bases between. Germline CDR1 LNHDA, CDR2 SQIVND (reference sequence). The CDR3 runs to 13 residues. The CDR3 region has the DNA TGTGCCAGTAGTATAGGAGAGGGCAACGAGCAGTACTTC. Translated, it gives CASSIGEGNEQYF.

This clone showed up just a few times. J is TRBJ1-1 and V is TRBV6-1; no reliable D call. Deletions cut 2 bases from V and 1 base from J, with 8 bases between. The length of the CDR3 is 14 residues. In germline, CDR1 is MNHNS, CDR2 SASEGT. CDR3 loop: CASSEWIQNTEAFF. CDR3 in DNA: TGTGCCAGCAGTGAATGGATACAGAACACTGAAGCTTTCTTT.

CDR3: CASSIYGRWREYNEQFF. CDR3 bases: TGTGCCAGTAGTATATATGGGAGGTGGCGGGAATACAATGAGCAGTTCTTC. The gene calls are TRBV19 and TRBJ2-1; D perhaps matches TRBD2 (6 bases). The CDR3 contains 17 residues. Germline CDR1 is LNHDA and CDR2 is SQIVND (reference sequence). The V gene lost 2 bases and the J gene lost 4 bases, with 18 bases spanning the gap.

This clone was counted at least ten times. The chain is built from TRBV2 and TRBJ2-7; 7 positions agree with TRBD2. The CDR3 runs to 16 residues. The germline gives CDR1 SNHLY, CDR2 FYNNEI. V was clipped by 5 bases and J by 5 bases; unmatched bases: 15. CDR3 region: CASSRLWGEGRDEQYF. CDR3 nucleotides: TGTGCCAGCAGTCGGTTGTGGGGGGAGGGACGCGACGAGCAGTACTTC.

The V and J genes are TRBV12-3 or TRBV12-4 and TRBJ2-3; D is possibly TRBD2 (7 bases). The CDR3 has 15 amino acids. Trimming took off 5 bases at V and 4 bases at J, with 16 bases between the two ends. CDR3 sequence (DNA): TGTGCCAGCAGTCCCAGGGGTCTAGCGGCAGATACGCAGTATTTT. Encoded protein: CASSPRGLAADTQYF.

This clone has at least ten counts. The chain employs TRBV30 and TRBJ1-5; unclear D gene. V was cut by 5 bases and J by 0 bases, with 8 bases left in between. CDR3 size: 13 residues. The V gene's germline CDR1 is GTSNPN and CDR2 SVGIG (reference sequence). In DNA form, the CDR3 reads TGTGCCTGGGCTACTTATAGCAATCAGCCCCAGCATTTT. This sequence encodes CAWATYSNQPQHF.

This clone showed up many times. The CDR3 DNA sequence: TGTGCCAGCAGTAGAGGGCAGTCCTACGAGCAGTACTTC. Its protein is CASSRGQSYEQYF. The chain joins TRBV25-1 to TRBJ2-7; tentatively, D is TRBD2 (5 bases). CDR1 is MGHDK, CDR2 SYGVNS, per germline. The CDR3 is made up of 13 amino acids. Trimming took off 5 bases at V and 1 base at J, with 9 bases between the two ends.

This clone was found many times. One junction end disagrees with the germline gene, perhaps due to a read error. This chain links TRBV20-1 with TRBJ2-7; D might be TRBD1 (5 bases). Germline lookup yields CDR1 DFQATT and CDR2 SNEGSKA (reference sequence). CDR3 length: 13 amino acids. As DNA, the CDR3 is TGCAGTGCTCGAGACAGCAGGGAATTCGAGCAGTACTTC. This encodes CSARDSREFEQYF.

This clone was observed at least ten times. CDR3 protein: CASRGGASPESYNEQFF. In nucleotides, the CDR3 is TGTGCCAGCAGGGGAGGAGCTAGCCCTGAATCCTACAATGAGCAGTTCTTC. The chain has TRBV2 and TRBJ2-1, with a possible D match to TRBD2 (6 bases). Germline V lookup: CDR1 SNHLY, CDR2 FYNNEI. Deletions cut 6 bases from V and 1 base from J, with 19 bases between. The CDR3 has 17 residues.

This clone is labeled medium-sized (0.01 to 0.1%). The chain is built from TRBV24-1 and TRBJ2-1; either TRBD1 or TRBD2 may fit D (5 bases each). The CDR3 extends over 14 amino acids. Between the trimmed V and J ends, which lost 4 bases and 5 bases, there was a span of 11 bases. CDR1 and CDR2 from the germline V gene are KGHDR and SFDVKD. The CDR3 here is CATSDPGTDNEQFF. As DNA, the CDR3 is TGTGCCACCAGTGACCCCGGGACGGACAATGAGCAGTTCTTC.